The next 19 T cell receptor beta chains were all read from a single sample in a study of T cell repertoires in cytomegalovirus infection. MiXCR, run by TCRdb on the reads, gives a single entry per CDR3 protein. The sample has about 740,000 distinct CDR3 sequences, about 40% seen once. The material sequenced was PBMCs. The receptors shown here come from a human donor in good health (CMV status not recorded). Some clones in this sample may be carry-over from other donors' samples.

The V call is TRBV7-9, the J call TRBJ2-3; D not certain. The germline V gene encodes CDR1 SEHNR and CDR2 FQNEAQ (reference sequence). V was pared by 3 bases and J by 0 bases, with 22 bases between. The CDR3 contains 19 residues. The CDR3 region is CASSFSLREAHSSTDTQYF. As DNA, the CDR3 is TGTGCCAGCAGCTTCTCCCTTCGAGAGGCTCACTCTAGCACAGATACGCAGTATTTT.

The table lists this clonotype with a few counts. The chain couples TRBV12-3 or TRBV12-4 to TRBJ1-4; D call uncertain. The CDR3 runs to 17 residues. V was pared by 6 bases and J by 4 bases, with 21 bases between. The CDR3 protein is CASSTSGPRRSNEKLFF. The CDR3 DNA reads TGTGCCAGCAGCACTTCCGGTCCCAGAAGAAGTAATGAAAAACTGTTTTTT.

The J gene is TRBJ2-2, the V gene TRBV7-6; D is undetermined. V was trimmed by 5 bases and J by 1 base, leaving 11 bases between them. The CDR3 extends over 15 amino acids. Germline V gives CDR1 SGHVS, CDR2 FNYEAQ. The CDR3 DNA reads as TGTGCCAGCAGCCAAGTTATGTTGAACACCGGGGAGCTGTTTTTT. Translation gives CASSQVMLNTGELFF.

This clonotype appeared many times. The CDR3 spells CASSFVNSPLHF. In nucleotides, the CDR3 is TGTGCCAGCAGTTTCGTCAATTCACCCCTCCACTTT. V and J are TRBV27 and TRBJ1-6; D unresolved. Trimming took 3 bases from V and 7 from J, leaving 4 bases between them. The CDR3 runs to 12 residues. The germline CDR1 and CDR2 sequences are MNHEY and SMNVEV (reference sequence).

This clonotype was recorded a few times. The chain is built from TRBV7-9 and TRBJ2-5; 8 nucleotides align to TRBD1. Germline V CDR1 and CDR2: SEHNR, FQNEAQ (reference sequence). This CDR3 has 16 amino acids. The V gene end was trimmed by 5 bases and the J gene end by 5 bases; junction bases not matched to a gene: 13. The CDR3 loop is CASSNRDRLWGETQYF. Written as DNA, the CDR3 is TGTGCCAGCAGCAACCGGGACAGGCTGTGGGGCGAGACCCAGTACTTC.

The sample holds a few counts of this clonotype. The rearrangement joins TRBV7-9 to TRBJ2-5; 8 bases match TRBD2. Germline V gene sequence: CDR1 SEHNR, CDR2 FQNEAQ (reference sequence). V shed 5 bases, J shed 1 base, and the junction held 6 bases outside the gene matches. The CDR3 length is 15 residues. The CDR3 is CASSRGTRSQETQYF. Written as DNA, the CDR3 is TGTGCCAGCAGCCGCGGGACTAGGTCCCAAGAGACCCAGTACTTC. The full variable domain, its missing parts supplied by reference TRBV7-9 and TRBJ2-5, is DTGVSQNPRHKITKRGQNVTFRCDPISEHNRLYWYRQTLGQGPEFLTYFQNEAQLEKSRLLSDRFSAERPKGSFSTLEIQRTEQGDSAMYLCASSRGTRSQETQYFGPGTRLLVL.

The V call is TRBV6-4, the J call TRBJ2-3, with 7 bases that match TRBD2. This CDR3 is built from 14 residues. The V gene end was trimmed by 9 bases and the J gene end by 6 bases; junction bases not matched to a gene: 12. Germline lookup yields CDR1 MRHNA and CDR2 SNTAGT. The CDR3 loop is CASSTSWEGDTQYF. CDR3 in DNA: TGTGCCAGTTCAACTAGCTGGGAGGGGGATACGCAGTATTTT.

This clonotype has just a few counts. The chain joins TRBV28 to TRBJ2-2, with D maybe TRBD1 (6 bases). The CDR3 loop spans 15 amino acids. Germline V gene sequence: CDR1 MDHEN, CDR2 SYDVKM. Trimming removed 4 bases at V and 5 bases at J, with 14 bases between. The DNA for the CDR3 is TGTGCCAGCAGTTCCCCCCCAGGGGAGACCGGGGAGCTGTTTTTT. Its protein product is CASSSPPGETGELFF.

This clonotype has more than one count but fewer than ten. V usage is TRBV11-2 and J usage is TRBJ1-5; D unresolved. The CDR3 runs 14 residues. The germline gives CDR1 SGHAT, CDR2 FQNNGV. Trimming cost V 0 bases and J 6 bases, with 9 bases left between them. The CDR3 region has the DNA TGTGCCAGCAGCTTAGAACCAGGTGGTCAGCCCCAGCATTTT. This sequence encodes CASSLEPGGQPQHF.

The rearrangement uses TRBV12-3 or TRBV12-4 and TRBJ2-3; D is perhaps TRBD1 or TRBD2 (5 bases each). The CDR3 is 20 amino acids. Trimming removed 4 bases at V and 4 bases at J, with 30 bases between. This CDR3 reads CASSSSIREPPHVDSDTQYF. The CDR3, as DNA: TGTGCCAGCAGTTCGTCTATCAGGGAGCCCCCGCACGTGGATTCAGATACGCAGTATTTT.

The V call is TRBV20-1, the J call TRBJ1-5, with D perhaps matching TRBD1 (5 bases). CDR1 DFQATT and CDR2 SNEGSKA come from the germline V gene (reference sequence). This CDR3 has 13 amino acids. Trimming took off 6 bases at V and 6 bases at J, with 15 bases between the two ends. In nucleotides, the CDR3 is TGCAGTGCCCAACGCCAGGGAGGTCAGCCCCAGCATTTT. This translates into CSAQRQGGQPQHF.

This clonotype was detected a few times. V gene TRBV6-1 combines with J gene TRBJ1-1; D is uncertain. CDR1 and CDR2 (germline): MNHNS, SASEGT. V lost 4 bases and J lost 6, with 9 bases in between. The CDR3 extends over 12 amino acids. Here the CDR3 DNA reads TGTGCCAGCAGTGGAAACGACGCTGAAGCTTTCTTT. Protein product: CASSGNDAEAFF.

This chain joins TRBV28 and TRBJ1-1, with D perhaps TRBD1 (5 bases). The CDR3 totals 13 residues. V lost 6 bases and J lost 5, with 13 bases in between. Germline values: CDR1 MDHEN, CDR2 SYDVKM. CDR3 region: CASRLGGWTEAFF. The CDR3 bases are TGTGCCAGCAGGTTGGGGGGGTGGACTGAAGCTTTCTTT.

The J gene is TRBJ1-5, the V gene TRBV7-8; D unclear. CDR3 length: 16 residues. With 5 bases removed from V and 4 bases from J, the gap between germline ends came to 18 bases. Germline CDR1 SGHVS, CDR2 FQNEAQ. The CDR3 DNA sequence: TGTGCCAGCAGCAATAAGGTGGTAACCCCAAATCAGCCCCAGCATTTT. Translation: CASSNKVVTPNQPQHF.

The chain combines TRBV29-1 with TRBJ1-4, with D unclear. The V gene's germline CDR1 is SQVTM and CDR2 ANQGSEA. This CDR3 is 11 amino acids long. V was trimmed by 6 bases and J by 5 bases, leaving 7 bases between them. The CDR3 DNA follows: TGCAGCGTCACACGCAATGAAAAACTGTTTTTT. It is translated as CSVTRNEKLFF.

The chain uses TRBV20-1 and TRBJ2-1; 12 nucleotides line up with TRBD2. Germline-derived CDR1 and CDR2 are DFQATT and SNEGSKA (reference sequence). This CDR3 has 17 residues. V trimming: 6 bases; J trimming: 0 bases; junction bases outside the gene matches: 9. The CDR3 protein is CSAMTSGSRGSYNEQFF. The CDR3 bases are TGCAGTGCAATGACTAGCGGGAGTCGCGGCTCCTACAATGAGCAGTTCTTC.

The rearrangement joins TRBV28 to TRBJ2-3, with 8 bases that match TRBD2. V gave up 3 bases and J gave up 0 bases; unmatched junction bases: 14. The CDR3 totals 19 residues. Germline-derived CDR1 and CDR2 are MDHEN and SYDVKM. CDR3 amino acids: CASSFELAATFDSTDTQYF. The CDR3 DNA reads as TGTGCCAGCAGTTTTGAACTAGCGGCGACCTTTGATAGCACAGATACGCAGTATTTT.

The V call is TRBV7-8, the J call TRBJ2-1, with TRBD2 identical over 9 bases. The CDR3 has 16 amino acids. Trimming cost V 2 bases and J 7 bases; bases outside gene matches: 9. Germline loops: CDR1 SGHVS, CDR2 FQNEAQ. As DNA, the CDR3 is TGTGCCAGCAGCTTATACTCCGCGGGGGGGCTGAATGAGCAGTTCTTC. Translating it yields CASSLYSAGGLNEQFF.

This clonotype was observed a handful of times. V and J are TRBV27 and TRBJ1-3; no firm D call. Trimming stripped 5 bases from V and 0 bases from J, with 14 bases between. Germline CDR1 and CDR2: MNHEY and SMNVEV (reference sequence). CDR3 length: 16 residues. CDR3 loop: CASSPVGETSGNTIYF. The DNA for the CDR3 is TGTGCCAGCAGTCCCGTTGGAGAGACCTCTGGAAACACCATATATTTT.